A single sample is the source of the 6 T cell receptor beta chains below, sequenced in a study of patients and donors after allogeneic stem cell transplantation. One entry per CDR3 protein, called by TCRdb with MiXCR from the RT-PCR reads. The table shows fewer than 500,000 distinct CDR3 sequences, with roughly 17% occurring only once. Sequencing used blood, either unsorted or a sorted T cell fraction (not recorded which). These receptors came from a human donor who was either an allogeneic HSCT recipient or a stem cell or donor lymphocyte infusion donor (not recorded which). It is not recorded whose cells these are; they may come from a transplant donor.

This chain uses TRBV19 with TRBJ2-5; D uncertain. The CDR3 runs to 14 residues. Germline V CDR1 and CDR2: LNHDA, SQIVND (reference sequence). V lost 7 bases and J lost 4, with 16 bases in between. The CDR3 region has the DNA TGTGCCAGTAAAAGGACGGGTTTTGGAGAGACCCAGTACTTC. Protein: CASKRTGFGETQYF.

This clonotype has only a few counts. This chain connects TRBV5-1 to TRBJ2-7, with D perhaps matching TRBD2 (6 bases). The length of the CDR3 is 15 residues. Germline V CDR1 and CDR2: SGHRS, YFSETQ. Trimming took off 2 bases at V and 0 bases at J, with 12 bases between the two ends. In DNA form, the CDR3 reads TGCGCCAGCAGCTTTATGGGAGGACTCTCCTACGAGCAGTACTTC. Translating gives CASSFMGGLSYEQYF.

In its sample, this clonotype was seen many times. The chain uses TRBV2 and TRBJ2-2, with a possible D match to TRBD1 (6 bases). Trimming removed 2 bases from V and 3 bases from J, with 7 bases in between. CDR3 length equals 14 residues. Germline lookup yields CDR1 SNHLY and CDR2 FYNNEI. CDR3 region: CASSEQGHTGELFF. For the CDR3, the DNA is TGTGCCAGCAGTGAACAGGGGCACACCGGGGAGCTGTTTTTT.

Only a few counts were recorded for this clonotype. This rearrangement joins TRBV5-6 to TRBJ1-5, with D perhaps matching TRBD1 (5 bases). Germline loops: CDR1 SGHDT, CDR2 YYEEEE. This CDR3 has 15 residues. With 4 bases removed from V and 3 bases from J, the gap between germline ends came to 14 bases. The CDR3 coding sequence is TGTGCCAGCAGCCTGACCCGGGGGTCCAATCAGCCCCAGCATTTT. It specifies CASSLTRGSNQPQHF.

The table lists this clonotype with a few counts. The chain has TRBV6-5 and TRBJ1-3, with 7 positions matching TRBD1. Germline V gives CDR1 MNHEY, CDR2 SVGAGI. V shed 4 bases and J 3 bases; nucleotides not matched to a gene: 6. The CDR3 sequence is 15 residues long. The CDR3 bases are TGTGCCAGCAGTTCCATTCAGGGGGTTGGAAACACCATATATTTT. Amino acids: CASSSIQGVGNTIYF.

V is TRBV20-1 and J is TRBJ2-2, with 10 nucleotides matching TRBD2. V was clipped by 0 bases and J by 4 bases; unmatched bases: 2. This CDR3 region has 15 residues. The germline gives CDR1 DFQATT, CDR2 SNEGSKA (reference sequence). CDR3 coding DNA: TGCAGTGCTAGAGATAGCGGGGGGATCACCGGGGAGCTGTTTTTT. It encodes CSARDSGGITGELFF.